The clone carrying this T cell receptor beta chain is a singleton in its sample. These data are taken from a study of blood T cell repertoires in COVID-19. Study-wide background: Donors in the United States, Italy and Spain gave samples during acute or convalescent COVID-19.

Germline V gene sequence: CDR1 MDHEN, CDR2 SYDVKM. V was clipped by 3 bases and J by 1 base, with 16 bases between them. This CDR3 contains 18 residues. The repertoire was sequenced with immunoSEQ multiplex PCR; TCRdb's copy has only in-frame clones and lacks some. The top ten hold about 3% of the sample, which has around 300,000 clones, just over 85% seen once. V usage is TRBV28 and J usage is TRBJ1-6, with D perhaps TRBD1 (5 bases). The sample taken for sequencing was peripheral blood. The sequence was collected from a woman between 25 and 40 years old with active or convalescent COVID-19. The CDR3 nucleotides read TGTGCCAGCAGTTTGAGTCTGGGGGGGGAGTCCTATAATTCACCCCTCCACTTT. Protein sequence: CASSLSLGGESYNSPLHF.